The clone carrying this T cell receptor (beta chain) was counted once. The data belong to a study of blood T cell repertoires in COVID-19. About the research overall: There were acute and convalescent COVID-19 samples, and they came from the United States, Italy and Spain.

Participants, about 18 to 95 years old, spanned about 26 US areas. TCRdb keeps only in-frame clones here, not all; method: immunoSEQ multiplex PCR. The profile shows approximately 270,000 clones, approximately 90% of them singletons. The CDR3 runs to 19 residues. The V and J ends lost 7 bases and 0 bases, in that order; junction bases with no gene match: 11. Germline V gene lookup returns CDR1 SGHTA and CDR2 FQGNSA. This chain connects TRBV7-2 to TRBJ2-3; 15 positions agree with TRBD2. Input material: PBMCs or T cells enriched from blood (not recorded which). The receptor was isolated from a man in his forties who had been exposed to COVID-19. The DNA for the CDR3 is TGTGCCAGCACCCCGGGGACTAGCGGGAGGACTATTAGCACAGATACGCAGTATTTT. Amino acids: CASTPGTSGRTISTDTQYF.